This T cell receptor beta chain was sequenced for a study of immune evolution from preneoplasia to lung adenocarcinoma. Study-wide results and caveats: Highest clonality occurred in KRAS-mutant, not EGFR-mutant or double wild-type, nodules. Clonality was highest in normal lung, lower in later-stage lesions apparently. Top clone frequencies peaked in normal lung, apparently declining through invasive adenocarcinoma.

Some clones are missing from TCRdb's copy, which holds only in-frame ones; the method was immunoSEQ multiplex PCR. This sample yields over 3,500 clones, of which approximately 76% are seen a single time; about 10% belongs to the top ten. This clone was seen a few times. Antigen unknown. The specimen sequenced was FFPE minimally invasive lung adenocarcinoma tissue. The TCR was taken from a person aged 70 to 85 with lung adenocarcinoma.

CDR3 DNA sequence: TGTGCAAGTCGCTTAGATCGGGGAAACTATGGCTACACCTTC. As protein: CASRLDRGNYGYTF. The chain employs TRBV12-2 and TRBJ1-2. TRBV12-2 is assigned pseudogene status. The CDR3 length is 14 residues.